This TCR beta chain was profiled in a study of regulatory T cells in long-lasting Graves disease. Described time point: persistent/refractory GD, antithyroid drugs over 5 years with positive TRAb. Extracted RNA from PBMCs served as the source of the TCR library. Guidelines of the American Thyroid Association were used to diagnose Graves' disease. This clonotype came up many times. Germline CDR1 and CDR2: MDHEN and SYDVKM. This CDR3 is built from 14 residues. Trimming took 3 bases from V and 4 from J; bases not matched to a gene: 4. Assembly of TCR beta libraries relied on iRepertoire HTBI primers together with Arm-PCR of CDR3 regions. In TCRdb, the multiplex PCR reads were re-called with MiXCR into one record per CDR3 protein. Here the sample spans roughly 500,000 distinct CDR3 sequences, around a fifth being singletons.

Sequenced here: peripheral blood mononuclear cells (PBMCs), sampled when the disease was refractory, from a patient treated with antithyroid drugs. The chain has TRBV28 and TRBJ1-1, with TRBD1 identical over 8 bases. The receptor was derived from a female donor with Graves disease. The CDR3 nucleotides read TGTGCCAGCAGTTTCGGGGACAGGACCACTGAAGCTTTCTTT. Its protein product is CASSFGDRTTEAFF. The full variable domain, in which reference TRBV28 and TRBJ1-1 provide the parts outside the CDR3, is DVKVTQSSRYLVKRTGEKVFLECVQDMDHENMFWYRQDPGLGLRLIYFSYDVKMKEKGDIPEGYSVSREKKERFSLILESASTNQTSMYLCASSFGDRTTEAFFGQGTRLTVV.